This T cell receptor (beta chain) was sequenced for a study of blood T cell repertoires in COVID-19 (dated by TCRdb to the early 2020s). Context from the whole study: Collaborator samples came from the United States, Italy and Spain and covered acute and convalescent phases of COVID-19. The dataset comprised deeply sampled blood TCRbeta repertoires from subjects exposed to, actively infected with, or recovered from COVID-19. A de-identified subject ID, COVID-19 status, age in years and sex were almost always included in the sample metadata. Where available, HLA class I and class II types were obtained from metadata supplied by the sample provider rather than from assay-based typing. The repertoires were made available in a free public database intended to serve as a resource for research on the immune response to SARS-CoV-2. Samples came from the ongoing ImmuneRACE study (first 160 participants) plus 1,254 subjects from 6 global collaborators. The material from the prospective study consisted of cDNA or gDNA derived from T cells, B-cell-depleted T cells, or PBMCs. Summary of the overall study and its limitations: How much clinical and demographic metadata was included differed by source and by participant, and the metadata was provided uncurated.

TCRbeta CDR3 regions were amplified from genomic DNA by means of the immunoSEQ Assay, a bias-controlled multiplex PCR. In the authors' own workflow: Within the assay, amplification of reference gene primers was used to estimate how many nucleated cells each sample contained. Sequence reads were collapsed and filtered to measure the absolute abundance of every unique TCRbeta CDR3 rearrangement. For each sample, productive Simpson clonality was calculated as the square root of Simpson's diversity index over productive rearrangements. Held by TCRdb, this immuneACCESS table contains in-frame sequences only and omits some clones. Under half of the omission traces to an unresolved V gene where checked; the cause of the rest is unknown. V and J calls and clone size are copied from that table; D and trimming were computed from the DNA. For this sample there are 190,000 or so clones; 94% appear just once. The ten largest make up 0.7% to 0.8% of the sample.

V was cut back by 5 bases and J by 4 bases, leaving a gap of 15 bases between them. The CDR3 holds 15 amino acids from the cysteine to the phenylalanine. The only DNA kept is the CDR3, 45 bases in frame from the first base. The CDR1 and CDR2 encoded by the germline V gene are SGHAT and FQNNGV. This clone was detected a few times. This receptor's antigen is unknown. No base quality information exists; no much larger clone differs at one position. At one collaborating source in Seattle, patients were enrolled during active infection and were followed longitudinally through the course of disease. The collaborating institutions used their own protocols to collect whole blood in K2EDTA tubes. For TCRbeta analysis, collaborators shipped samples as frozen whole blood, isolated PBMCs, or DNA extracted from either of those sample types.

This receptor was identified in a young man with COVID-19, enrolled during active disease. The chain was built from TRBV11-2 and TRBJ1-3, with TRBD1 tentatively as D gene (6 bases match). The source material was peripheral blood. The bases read TGTGCCAGCAGCCCATCAACAGGGTCAGGAAACACCATATATTTT. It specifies CASSPSTGSGNTIYF. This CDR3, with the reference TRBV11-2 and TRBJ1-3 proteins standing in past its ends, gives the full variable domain EAGVAQSPRYKIIEKRQSVAFWCNPISGHATLYWYQQILGQGPKLLIQFQNNGVVDDSQLPKDRFSAERLKGVDSTLKIQPAKLEDSAVYLCASSPSTGSGNTIYFGEGSWLTVV.